These T cell receptor beta chains were read from a single sample in a study of a mutant IDH1 vaccine in newly diagnosed glioma. Antigen specificity for these receptors is unknown. Some clones are missing from TCRdb's copy, which holds only in-frame ones; the method was immunoSEQ multiplex PCR. The profile shows approximately 31,000 clones, roughly 75% of them singletons. The sequencing here drew on PBMCs, taken from a glioma patient whose treatment included an IDH1 peptide vaccine. The receptors were sampled from a man in his forties or fifties with glioma. Some clones in this sample may be carry-over from other donors' samples. The CDR3 runs from the conserved cysteine through the conserved F or W. Each record gives: CDR3 protein, CDR3 DNA, D gene, clone size, V gene, J gene. D genes are given only for firm matches. Clone size is shown for a subset of rows, as once, few, many or a class of expanded clone.

CDR3aa: CASSLGTSVENIQYF
CDR3nt: TGTGCCAGCAGCTTGGGAACTAGTGTTGAAAACATTCAGTACTTC
d_gene: .
abundance: .
v_gene: TRBV5-6
j_gene: TRBJ2-4

CDR3aa: CASRWDRGYTDNQPQHF
CDR3nt: TGTGCCAGCAGGTGGGACAGGGGGTATACGGACAATCAGCCCCAGCATTTT
d_gene: TRBD1
abundance: .
v_gene: TRBV2
j_gene: TRBJ1-5

CDR3aa: CASSQDAGGSISIEETQYF
CDR3nt: TGCGCCAGCAGCCAAGATGCGGGGGGGAGTATAAGTATTGAGGAGACCCAGTACTTC
d_gene: TRBD2
abundance: .
v_gene: TRBV4-1
j_gene: TRBJ2-5

CDR3aa: CASSGDGLYGYTF
CDR3nt: TGTGCCAGCAGTGGGGACGGACTCTATGGCTACACCTTC
d_gene: .
abundance: few
v_gene: TRBV2
j_gene: TRBJ1-2

CDR3aa: CASRIGSGANVLTF
CDR3nt: TGTGCCAGCAGAATCGGCTCTGGGGCCAACGTCCTGACTTTC
d_gene: .
abundance: .
v_gene: TRBV6-5
j_gene: TRBJ2-6

CDR3aa: CASSYYYRGRNTEAFF
CDR3nt: TGTGCCAGCAGTTACTACTACAGGGGGAGGAACACTGAAGCTTTCTTT
d_gene: TRBD1
abundance: .
v_gene: TRBV6-5
j_gene: TRBJ1-1

CDR3aa: CASSGGGGQGPNYGYTF
CDR3nt: TGTGCCAGCAGTGGAGGTGGGGGACAGGGGCCTAACTATGGCTACACCTTC
d_gene: TRBD1
abundance: .
v_gene: TRBV6-1
j_gene: TRBJ1-2

CDR3aa: CASSLGDSLEAFF
CDR3nt: TGTGCCAGCAGCTTAGGGGACAGCCTTGAAGCTTTCTTT
d_gene: TRBD1
abundance: few
v_gene: TRBV7-9
j_gene: TRBJ1-1

CDR3aa: CASSQESTSYTDTQYF
CDR3nt: TGTGCCAGCAGCCAAGAGTCTACCTCGTACACAGATACGCAGTATTTT
d_gene: .
abundance: .
v_gene: TRBV4-2
j_gene: TRBJ2-3

CDR3aa: CAWGAPNRGRPGELFF
CDR3nt: TGTGCCTGGGGCGCCCCAAACAGGGGGCGCCCCGGGGAGCTGTTTTTT
d_gene: TRBD1
abundance: .
v_gene: TRBV30
j_gene: TRBJ2-2

CDR3aa: CASSVEVRTEAFF
CDR3nt: TGTGCCAGCAGCGTTGAGGTGAGGACTGAAGCTTTCTTT
d_gene: .
abundance: .
v_gene: TRBV5-4
j_gene: TRBJ1-1

CDR3aa: CASSRGSGQAYNEQFF
CDR3nt: TGTGCCAGCAGCCGGGGGAGTGGGCAGGCCTACAATGAGCAGTTCTTC
d_gene: .
abundance: .
v_gene: TRBV11-2
j_gene: TRBJ2-1

CDR3aa: CASSDLASGYSYEQYF
CDR3nt: TGTGCCAGCAGTGACTTAGCTAGCGGTTACTCCTACGAGCAGTACTTC
d_gene: TRBD2
abundance: medium-sized
v_gene: TRBV6-1
j_gene: TRBJ2-7

CDR3aa: CASSLVGTGTHEQYF
CDR3nt: TGTGCCAGCAGCTTAGTGGGGACAGGGACCCACGAGCAGTACTTC
d_gene: TRBD1
abundance: .
v_gene: TRBV7-9
j_gene: TRBJ2-7

CDR3aa: CASSLVRSSGAFF
CDR3nt: TGTGCCAGCAGCTTAGTCCGCAGCTCCGGCGCTTTCTTT
d_gene: .
abundance: .
v_gene: TRBV7-2
j_gene: TRBJ1-1

CDR3aa: CASSEVAGGGHEQFF
CDR3nt: TGTGCCAGCAGCGAAGTAGCGGGGGGTGGTCATGAGCAGTTCTTC
d_gene: TRBD2
abundance: .
v_gene: TRBV11-3
j_gene: TRBJ2-1

CDR3aa: CASSQDRLAGQETQYF
CDR3nt: TGCGCCAGCAGCCAAGATCGCCTAGCGGGACAAGAGACCCAGTACTTC
d_gene: TRBD2
abundance: .
v_gene: TRBV4-1
j_gene: TRBJ2-5

CDR3aa: CAWSHPQGWPQHF
CDR3nt: TGTGCCTGGAGCCACCCACAGGGTTGGCCCCAGCATTTT
d_gene: .
abundance: .
v_gene: TRBV30
j_gene: TRBJ1-5

CDR3aa: CASMAGTNYGYTF
CDR3nt: TGCGCCAGCATGGCCGGAACTAACTATGGCTACACCTTC
d_gene: .
abundance: .
v_gene: TRBV5-1
j_gene: TRBJ1-2

CDR3aa: CASSVAPGAGNTIYF
CDR3nt: TGTGCCAGCAGCGTAGCCCCGGGGGCCGGAAACACCATATATTTT
d_gene: .
abundance: .
v_gene: TRBV9
j_gene: TRBJ1-3

CDR3aa: CASSRGGSEAFF
CDR3nt: TGTGCCAGCAGCCGGGGGGGGAGCGAAGCTTTCTTT
d_gene: .
abundance: few
v_gene: TRBV7-9
j_gene: TRBJ1-1

CDR3aa: CAISQNRDRALGQYF
CDR3nt: TGTGCCATCAGTCAGAATCGGGACAGGGCGTTGGGGCAGTACTTC
d_gene: TRBD1
abundance: .
v_gene: TRBV10-3
j_gene: TRBJ2-7

CDR3aa: CASSAQGGRSGYTF
CDR3nt: TGTGCCAGCAGTGCGCAGGGGGGGCGGAGTGGCTACACCTTC
d_gene: TRBD1
abundance: .
v_gene: TRBV6-5
j_gene: TRBJ1-2

CDR3aa: CASSQDMVSTDTQYF
CDR3nt: TGTGCCAGCAGCCAAGATATGGTCAGCACAGATACGCAGTATTTT
d_gene: .
abundance: .
v_gene: TRBV4-2
j_gene: TRBJ2-3

CDR3aa: CASSYSRWSGNTIYF
CDR3nt: TGTGCCAGCAGCTATAGCCGGTGGTCTGGAAACACCATATATTTT
d_gene: .
abundance: .
v_gene: TRBV6-5
j_gene: TRBJ1-3

CDR3aa: CASSGGAGFTDTQYF
CDR3nt: TGCGCCAGCAGCGGGGGGGCCGGGTTCACAGATACGCAGTATTTT
d_gene: TRBD2
abundance: once
v_gene: TRBV10-2
j_gene: TRBJ2-3

CDR3aa: CASSFGLGETQYF
CDR3nt: TGTGCCAGCAGCTTTGGGCTCGGGGAGACCCAGTACTTC
d_gene: .
abundance: .
v_gene: TRBV7-2
j_gene: TRBJ2-5

CDR3aa: CASSLDRLNGNTIYF
CDR3nt: TGTGCCAGCAGCTTAGACCGGCTAAATGGAAACACCATATATTTT
d_gene: .
abundance: .
v_gene: TRBV11-2
j_gene: TRBJ1-3

CDR3aa: CASSIVGAGTQYF
CDR3nt: TGTGCCAGTAGTATAGTAGGAGCGGGTACGCAGTATTTT
d_gene: .
abundance: .
v_gene: TRBV19
j_gene: TRBJ2-3

CDR3aa: CASSTRGDNSPLHF
CDR3nt: TGTGCCAGTAGTACCCGGGGTGATAATTCACCCCTCCACTTT
d_gene: .
abundance: .
v_gene: TRBV19
j_gene: TRBJ1-6

CDR3aa: CASRELSYEQYF
CDR3nt: TGTGCCAGCAGGGAACTCTCCTACGAGCAGTACTTC
d_gene: .
abundance: .
v_gene: TRBV28
j_gene: TRBJ2-7

CDR3aa: CASSPRPSMGGFEQYF
CDR3nt: TGTGCCAGCAGTCCTCGACCCTCAATGGGCGGGTTCGAGCAGTACTTC
d_gene: .
abundance: .
v_gene: TRBV27
j_gene: TRBJ2-7

CDR3aa: CASSPGRNTEAFF
CDR3nt: TGTGCCAGCTCACCCGGCAGGAACACTGAAGCTTTCTTT
d_gene: .
abundance: .
v_gene: TRBV18
j_gene: TRBJ1-1

CDR3aa: CSVETGGGQPQHF
CDR3nt: TGCAGCGTTGAAACAGGGGGTGGTCAGCCCCAGCATTTT
d_gene: TRBD1
abundance: .
v_gene: TRBV29-1
j_gene: TRBJ1-5

CDR3aa: CASRYRDTSYEQYF
CDR3nt: TGTGCCAGCAGATATCGGGACACCTCCTACGAGCAGTACTTC
d_gene: .
abundance: once
v_gene: TRBV9
j_gene: TRBJ2-7

CDR3aa: CASSFQGRGTEAFF
CDR3nt: TGTGCCAGCAGCTTCCAGGGCCGGGGCACTGAAGCTTTCTTT
d_gene: .
abundance: .
v_gene: TRBV11-2
j_gene: TRBJ1-1

CDR3aa: CASSPLMSNQPQHF
CDR3nt: TGTGCCAGCAGCCCTCTTATGAGCAATCAGCCCCAGCATTTT
d_gene: .
abundance: .
v_gene: TRBV5-8
j_gene: TRBJ1-5

CDR3aa: CASSFGRSSNQPQHF
CDR3nt: TGTGCCAGCAGCTTTGGCAGAAGCTCCAATCAGCCCCAGCATTTT
d_gene: .
abundance: few
v_gene: TRBV13
j_gene: TRBJ1-5

CDR3aa: CAWSTGVNSGNTIYF
CDR3nt: TGTGCCTGGAGCACAGGGGTTAATTCTGGAAACACCATATATTTT
d_gene: TRBD1
abundance: .
v_gene: TRBV30
j_gene: TRBJ1-3

CDR3aa: CASSWGEGLGTQYF
CDR3nt: TGTGCCAGCAGCTGGGGTGAGGGGCTAGGGACCCAGTACTTC
d_gene: .
abundance: .
v_gene: TRBV5-6
j_gene: TRBJ2-5

CDR3aa: CASSEGNQPQHF
CDR3nt: TGTGCCAGCAGTGAAGGGAATCAGCCCCAGCATTTT
d_gene: .
abundance: .
v_gene: TRBV2
j_gene: TRBJ1-5

CDR3aa: CAGTSSNPGAFF
CDR3nt: TGTGCCGGGACGTCCTCAAACCCTGGGGCTTTCTTT
d_gene: .
abundance: few
v_gene: TRBV30
j_gene: TRBJ1-1

CDR3aa: CAWSLTGGIYEQYF
CDR3nt: TGTGCCTGGAGTTTGACAGGGGGGATTTACGAGCAGTACTTC
d_gene: TRBD1
abundance: once
v_gene: TRBV30
j_gene: TRBJ2-7

CDR3aa: CASSPSLTSGGAYEQYF
CDR3nt: TGCGCCAGCAGCCCATCCCTTACTAGCGGGGGGGCCTACGAGCAGTACTTC
d_gene: TRBD2
abundance: .
v_gene: TRBV5-1
j_gene: TRBJ2-7

CDR3aa: CASSDSVNTGELFF
CDR3nt: TGTGCCAGCAGTGACTCGGTGAACACCGGGGAGCTGTTTTTT
d_gene: .
abundance: .
v_gene: TRBV6-4
j_gene: TRBJ2-2

CDR3aa: CASSLLPGNSEAFF
CDR3nt: TGTGCCAGCAGCTTACTCCCCGGGAACTCTGAAGCTTTCTTT
d_gene: .
abundance: .
v_gene: TRBV5-6
j_gene: TRBJ1-1

CDR3aa: CASRFRSEAGELFF
CDR3nt: TGTGCCAGCCGATTTCGATCCGAGGCGGGGGAGCTGTTTTTT
d_gene: .
abundance: .
v_gene: TRBV6-5
j_gene: TRBJ2-2

CDR3aa: CARGLVRGGGGYEQYF
CDR3nt: TGTGCTAGGGGTTTGGTACGGGGGGGTGGGGGCTACGAGCAGTACTTC
d_gene: TRBD2
abundance: .
v_gene: TRBV12-5
j_gene: TRBJ2-7

CDR3aa: CATSRGMTAYDEKLFF
CDR3nt: TGTGCCACCAGCAGAGGGATGACCGCCTATGATGAAAAACTGTTTTTT
d_gene: .
abundance: .
v_gene: TRBV15
j_gene: TRBJ1-4

CDR3aa: CASSRERAYGYTF
CDR3nt: TGCGCCAGCAGCAGGGAGAGGGCCTATGGCTACACCTTC
d_gene: .
abundance: .
v_gene: TRBV10-2
j_gene: TRBJ1-2

CDR3aa: CASSESWAGELFF
CDR3nt: TGCGCCAGCAGTGAGTCCTGGGCCGGGGAGCTGTTTTTT
d_gene: .
abundance: .
v_gene: TRBV10-1
j_gene: TRBJ2-2

CDR3aa: CASSPRQGSPEQYF
CDR3nt: TGCGCCAGCAGCCCGAGGCAGGGTTCACCCGAGCAGTACTTC
d_gene: .
abundance: .
v_gene: TRBV5-1
j_gene: TRBJ2-7

CDR3aa: CATRRGGGAYDTQYF
CDR3nt: TGTGCCACCAGGCGTGGCGGGGGGGCATATGATACGCAGTATTTT
d_gene: TRBD2
abundance: .
v_gene: TRBV19
j_gene: TRBJ2-3